A selection of T cell receptor beta chains follows, all from one sample in a study of blood T cell repertoires in COVID-19. Using immunoSEQ multiplex PCR, the repertoire was profiled, and TCRdb retains in-frame clones only, with some absent. The sample consists of 100,000 to 150,000 clones, 87% of them appearing once. Sequenced sample: peripheral blood. Receptor source: a woman aged 60-75 years with acute or convalescent COVID-19. Both conserved end residues are part of each CDR3. The D gene is left open where the match is weak. Rows give clone size only sometimes, using once, few, many, or a class for an expanded clone.

j_call,d_call,clone_size,v_call,cdr3_aa,cdr3_nt
TRBJ1-5,TRBD1,.,TRBV11-2,CASSLNRGSGPQHF,TGTGCCAGCAGCTTAAACAGGGGGAGTGGGCCCCAGCATTTT
TRBJ1-5,.,.,TRBV28,CASSPPNGIQPQHF,TGTGCCAGCAGCCCCCCCAACGGGATCCAGCCCCAGCATTTT
TRBJ2-1,.,.,TRBV29-1,CSVGLNEQFF,TGCAGCGTTGGACTCAATGAGCAGTTCTTC
TRBJ2-7,.,once,TRBV6-5,CASIPTVGASEQYF,TGTGCCAGCATCCCAACGGTGGGAGCGAGCGAGCAGTACTTC
TRBJ2-2,.,once,TRBV19,CASKLQTVGTGELFF,TGTGCCAGTAAGCTACAGACAGTCGGCACCGGGGAGCTGTTTTTT
TRBJ1-1,.,.,TRBV19,CASDAEYTEAFF,TGTGCCTCAGACGCGGAGTACACTGAAGCTTTCTTT
TRBJ2-1,TRBD2,.,TRBV15,CATSKGLAGGFFDEQFF,TGTGCCACCAGCAAAGGGCTAGCGGGAGGGTTTTTCGATGAGCAGTTCTTC
TRBJ1-1,TRBD1,.,TRBV7-6,CASSLAPGGYTEAFF,TGTGCCAGCAGCTTAGCGCCAGGGGGGTACACTGAAGCTTTCTTT
TRBJ2-1,TRBD2,.,TRBV5-1,CASSLAQREYNEQFF,TGCGCCAGCAGCTTGGCCCAGCGGGAGTACAATGAGCAGTTCTTC
TRBJ1-2,.,few,TRBV18,CASSPQTDFGYTF,TGTGCCAGCTCACCACAGACAGATTTTGGCTACACCTTC
TRBJ2-3,.,.,TRBV5-1,CASSLQGTQDTQYF,TGCGCCAGCAGCCTGCAGGGGACACAAGATACGCAGTATTTT
TRBJ1-3,.,.,TRBV3-1/TRBV3-2,CASSQGGTGNTIYF,TGTGCCAGCAGCCAAGGAGGGACTGGAAACACCATATATTTT
TRBJ1-1,.,.,TRBV6-1,CASSEGVRVPNTEAFF,TGTGCCAGCAGTGAAGGTGTGAGGGTCCCGAACACTGAAGCTTTCTTT